The 21 T cell receptor beta chains given below trace back to one sample, sequenced in a study of blood T cell repertoires in COVID-19 (dated by TCRdb to 2018 to 2021). The method was the immunoSEQ multiplex PCR assay. Imported from immuneACCESS, the table was reduced by TCRdb to in-frame sequences with V and J called. These copies leave out some clones; in studies compared against another copy, an unresolved V gene accounts for under half, and the cause of the remainder is not known. The sample data list 150,000 or so clones, and around 90% of these were observed just once. Over 4.5% of the sample lies in the top ten. The sample taken for sequencing was peripheral blood. The receptors were gathered from a human donor in a cohort sampled during active COVID-19.

In this sample, this clone turned up many times. This chain links TRBV5-4 with TRBJ2-7, with D possibly matching TRBD2 (6 bases). Trimming shortened V by 1 base and J by 7 bases, and 12 bases separated the two germline ends. The CDR3 contains 13 residues. Germline V gene data show CDR1 as SGHNT and CDR2 as YYREEE (reference sequence). The CDR3 sequence is CASSLPEGREQYF. The CDR3 DNA reads TGTGCCAGCAGCTTGCCGGAAGGGAGGGAGCAGTACTTC.

This clone has just one count. V and J are TRBV7-9 and TRBJ1-2, with 9 nucleotides matching TRBD1. There are 14 residues in the CDR3. The V gene's germline CDR1 is SEHNR and CDR2 FQNEAQ (reference sequence). The ends lost 6 bases at V and 2 bases at J; junction bases unmatched: 4. As DNA, the CDR3 is TGTGCCAGCAGGAGGGACAGGGTGAACTATGGCTACACCTTC. This codes for CASRRDRVNYGYTF.

The rearrangement uses TRBV9 and TRBJ2-1; 10 nucleotides agree with TRBD2. This CDR3 contains 21 residues. Trimming cost V 3 bases and J 2 bases; bases outside gene matches: 20. Germline CDR1 and CDR2: SGDLS and YYNGEE. The DNA of the CDR3 is TGTGCCAGCAGCGGAGTACGGGGAGGCGGGCTAGCGGGAGCGCCCTACAATGAGCAGTTCTTC. This translates into CASSGVRGGGLAGAPYNEQFF. Together with reference TRBV9 and TRBJ2-1, the CDR3 gives the full variable domain: DSGVTQTPKHLITATGQRVTLRCSPRSGDLSVYWYQQSLDQGLQFLIQYYNGEERAKGNILERFSAQQFPDLHSELNLSSLELGDSALYFCASSGVRGGGLAGAPYNEQFFGPGTRLTVL.

This clone was observed once. J is TRBJ1-2 and V is TRBV28; D not certain. V dropped 4 bases and J dropped 0 bases, with 12 bases sitting between them. This CDR3 is 15 amino acids long. CDR1 MDHEN and CDR2 SYDVKM come from the germline V gene. CDR3 sequence (DNA): TGTGCCAGCAGTTCTGGGTACGGGGCTAACTATGGCTACACCTTC. It codes for CASSSGYGANYGYTF.

This clone appeared a single time. The V and J genes are TRBV7-6 and TRBJ2-5, with D possibly matching TRBD1 (5 bases). Trimming pared 5 bases from V and 2 bases from J, leaving 18 bases between. CDR1 and CDR2 (germline): SGHVS, FNYEAQ. This CDR3 has 16 amino acids. This CDR3 is CASSRRPRELQETQYF. The CDR3 DNA reads as TGTGCCAGCAGCCGCCGACCCAGGGAATTGCAAGAGACCCAGTACTTC. Supplemented by reference TRBV7-6 and TRBJ2-5, the full variable domain reads GAGVSQSPRYKVTKRGQDVALRCDPISGHVSLYWYRQALGQGPEFLTYFNYEAQQDKSGLPNDRFSAERPEGSISTLTIQRTEQRDSAMYRCASSRRPRELQETQYFGPGTRLLVL.

CDR3 coding DNA: TGTGCCAGCAGCCCCTACCCGACAGTCGGAAACACCATATATTTT. It is translated as CASSPYPTVGNTIYF. The chain uses TRBV11-2 and TRBJ1-3; D perhaps matches TRBD1 (5 bases). The V and J ends lost 5 bases and 4 bases respectively, with 15 bases between them. The CDR3 runs 15 residues. Germline loops: CDR1 SGHAT, CDR2 FQNNGV.

The CDR3 here is CASSSWTGNSEQYF. DNA for the CDR3: TGTGCCAGCAGTTCCTGGACAGGGAATAGCGAGCAGTACTTC. The rearrangement joins TRBV6-5 to TRBJ2-7; TRBD1 aligns across 8 bases. The CDR3 consists of 14 residues. From germline, CDR1 is MNHEY and CDR2 SVGAGI. J lost 6 bases, V lost 4 bases, and 8 bases had no gene match.

V is TRBV30 and J is TRBJ2-7, with 8 bases identical to TRBD2. Germline V gives CDR1 GTSNPN, CDR2 SVGIG (reference sequence). CDR3 length equals 13 residues. V lost 4 bases, J lost 3 bases, and 5 bases stayed unmatched. The CDR3 nucleotides are TGTGCCTGGATGAGCGGGGGCGACTACGAGCAGTACTTC. It codes for CAWMSGGDYEQYF.

The genes are TRBV7-8 and TRBJ2-5; D not certain. Germline lookup yields CDR1 SGHVS and CDR2 FQNEAQ. The V gene lost 4 bases and the J gene lost 5 bases, with 5 bases spanning the gap. CDR3 length: 11 residues. The CDR3 region has the DNA TGTGCCAGCAGCTCACGGGAGACCCAGTACTTC. Encoded protein: CASSSRETQYF.

The table lists this clone with a count of one. CDR3: CASSSPGLAPSEQYF. In nucleotides, the CDR3 is TGCGCCAGCAGCTCACCGGGACTAGCCCCCAGCGAGCAGTACTTC. The chain joins TRBV5-1 to TRBJ2-7; 9 bases are a match to TRBD2. CDR1 is SGHRS and CDR2 is YFSETQ in the germline V gene. With V trimmed by 3 bases and J by 6 bases, 10 bases remained unmatched. This CDR3 is built from 15 residues.

About this clone: A much bigger clone sits one base away, suggesting this may be a read error. This chain connects TRBV7-2 to TRBJ1-1; D perhaps matches TRBD1 (5 bases). Germline-derived CDR1 and CDR2 are SGHTA and FQGNSA. V lost 3 bases, J lost 0 bases, and 8 bases lay in between. CDR3 length: 14 residues. In DNA, the CDR3 is TGTGCCAGCAGCTTGGCAGGGATGAACACTGAAGCTTTCTTT. Amino acid sequence: CASSLAGMNTEAFF.

This chain joins TRBV7-9 and TRBJ1-4; no definite D call. Deletions cut 4 bases from V and 0 bases from J, with 6 bases between. Germline V gene sequence: CDR1 SEHNR, CDR2 FQNEAQ (reference sequence). CDR3 length: 14 amino acids. The CDR3, as DNA: TGTGCCAGCAGCTCGAGAGCAACTAATGAAAAACTGTTTTTT. Translation gives CASSSRATNEKLFF.

The genes are TRBV2 and TRBJ2-7; the match to TRBD1 covers 10 bases. This CDR3 comprises 15 residues. V shed 6 bases, J shed 7 bases, and the junction held 12 bases outside the gene matches. Germline CDR1 reads SNHLY; CDR2 reads FYNNEI. CDR3 nucleotide sequence: TGTGCCAGCAGGAAGATGTCGGGACAGGGGAAAGAGCAGTACTTC. This sequence encodes CASRKMSGQGKEQYF.

This sequence joins TRBV5-1 and TRBJ2-3; 7 nucleotides line up with TRBD1. V was clipped by 0 bases and J by 0 bases; unmatched bases: 4. Germline assignment: CDR1 SGHRS and CDR2 YFSETQ. The CDR3 is 16 amino acids. In DNA, the CDR3 is TGCGCCAGCAGCTTGGACGGGACAGTAAGCACAGATACGCAGTATTTT. Protein sequence: CASSLDGTVSTDTQYF.

The rearrangement joins TRBV6-7 to TRBJ1-4, with D maybe TRBD1 (5 bases). TRBV6-7 is known as an ORF, though its function is uncertain. The CDR3 has 14 residues. The V end lost 0 bases, the J end lost 8 bases, and 10 bases lay between the germline ends. CDR3: CASSYSDSTEKLFF. DNA of the CDR3: TGTGCCAGCAGTTACTCTGACAGTACGGAAAAACTGTTTTTT.

The genes are TRBV6-6 and TRBJ1-1; a possible D gene is TRBD1 (6 bases). The CDR3 loop spans 13 amino acids. In germline, CDR1 is MNHNY, CDR2 SVGAGI (reference sequence). V dropped 4 bases and J dropped 5 bases, with 11 bases sitting between them. The DNA of the CDR3 is TGTGCCAGCAGTTCCGGGGACATGACTGAAGCTTTCTTT. Translation: CASSSGDMTEAFF.

This chain joins TRBV21-1 and TRBJ1-6. TRBV21-1 is a listed pseudogene. CDR3 length: 15 amino acids. CDR3 protein: CASKFSPGLNSPLHF. DNA for the CDR3: TGTGCCAGCAAATTTAGTCCGGGACTTAATTCACCCCTCCACTTT.

This chain connects TRBV30 to TRBJ1-1; D is unclear. CDR1 GTSNPN and CDR2 SVGIG come from the germline V gene (reference sequence). With 1 base removed from V and 1 base from J, the gap between germline ends came to 22 bases. The CDR3 covers 18 residues. DNA for the CDR3: TGTGCCTGGAGTGACAAAACGGGGTTGAGGGTATGGAACACTGAAGCTTTCTTT. It translates to CAWSDKTGLRVWNTEAFF.

This rearrangement joins TRBV13 to TRBJ2-3; maybe TRBD2 (6 bases). This CDR3 region has 14 residues. V was cut by 0 bases and J by 4 bases, with 8 bases left in between. CDR1 is PRHDT, CDR2 FYEKMQ, per germline (reference sequence). The CDR3 bases are TGTGCCAGCAGCTTAGGTTCGGGGGCAGATACGCAGTATTTT. Translating it yields CASSLGSGADTQYF.

The chain combines TRBV11-3 with TRBJ1-1, with D unclear. Trimming took off 1 base at V and 0 bases at J, with 6 bases between the two ends. This CDR3 has 14 residues. Germline values: CDR1 SGHNT, CDR2 YENEEA. DNA for the CDR3: TGTGCCAGCAGCTTAGGTCCTGTGAACACTGAAGCTTTCTTT. This translates into CASSLGPVNTEAFF. The whole variable domain, remainder taken from reference TRBV11-3 and TRBJ1-1, is EAGVVQSPRYKIIEKKQPVAFWCNPISGHNTLYWYLQNLGQGPELLIRYENEEAVDDSQLPKDRFSAERLKGVDSTLKIQPAELGDSAVYLCASSLGPVNTEAFFGQGTRLTVV.

V is TRBV24-1 and J is TRBJ1-1; D not resolved. The CDR3 has 13 residues. V was trimmed by 5 bases and J by 3 bases, leaving 9 bases between them. Per the germline V gene, CDR1 is KGHDR and CDR2 is SFDVKD. As DNA, the CDR3 is TGTGCCACCAGTGGGACGCGGGACACTGAAGCTTTCTTT. This gives the protein CATSGTRDTEAFF.